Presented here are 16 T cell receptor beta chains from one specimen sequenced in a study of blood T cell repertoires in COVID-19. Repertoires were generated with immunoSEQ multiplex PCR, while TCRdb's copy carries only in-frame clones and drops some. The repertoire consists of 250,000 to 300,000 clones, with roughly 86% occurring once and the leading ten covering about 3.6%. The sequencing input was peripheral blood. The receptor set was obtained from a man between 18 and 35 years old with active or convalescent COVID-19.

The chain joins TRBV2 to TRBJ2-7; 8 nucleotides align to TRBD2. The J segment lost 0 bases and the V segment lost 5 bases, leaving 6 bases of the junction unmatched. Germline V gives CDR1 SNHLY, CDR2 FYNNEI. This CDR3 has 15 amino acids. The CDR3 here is CASSPAGGSSYEQYF. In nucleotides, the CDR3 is TGTGCCAGCAGTCCGGCGGGGGGCTCCTCCTACGAGCAGTACTTC.

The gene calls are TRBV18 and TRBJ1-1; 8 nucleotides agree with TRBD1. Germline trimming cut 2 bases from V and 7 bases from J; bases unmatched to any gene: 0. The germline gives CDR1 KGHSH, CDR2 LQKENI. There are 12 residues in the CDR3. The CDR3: CASSPGQGEAFF. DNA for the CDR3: TGTGCCAGCTCACCAGGACAGGGTGAAGCTTTCTTT.

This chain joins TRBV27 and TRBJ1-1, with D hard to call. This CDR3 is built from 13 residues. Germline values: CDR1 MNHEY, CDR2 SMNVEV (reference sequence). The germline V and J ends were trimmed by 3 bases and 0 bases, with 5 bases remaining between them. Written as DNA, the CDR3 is TGTGCCAGCAGTTTCGGGTTGAACACTGAAGCTTTCTTT. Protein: CASSFGLNTEAFF.

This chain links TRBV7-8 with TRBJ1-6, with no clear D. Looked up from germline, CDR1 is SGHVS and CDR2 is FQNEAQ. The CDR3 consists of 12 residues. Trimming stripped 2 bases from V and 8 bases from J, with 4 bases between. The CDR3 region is CASSLQDSPLHF. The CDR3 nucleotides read TGTGCCAGCAGCTTACAGGATTCACCCCTCCACTTT.

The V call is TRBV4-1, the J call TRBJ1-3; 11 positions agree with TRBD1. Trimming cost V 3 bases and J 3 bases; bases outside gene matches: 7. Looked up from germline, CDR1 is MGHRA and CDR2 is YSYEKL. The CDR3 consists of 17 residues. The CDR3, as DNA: TGCGCCAGCAGCCAGGAAGGACAGGGGGCTTTTGGAAACACCATATATTTT. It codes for CASSQEGQGAFGNTIYF.

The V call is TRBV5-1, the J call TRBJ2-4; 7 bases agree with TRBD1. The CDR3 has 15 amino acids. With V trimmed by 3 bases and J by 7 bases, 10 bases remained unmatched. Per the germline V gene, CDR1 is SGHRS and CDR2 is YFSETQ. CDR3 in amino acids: CASSSRTGFGNIQYF. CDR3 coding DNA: TGCGCCAGCAGCTCCCGGACAGGTTTTGGGAACATTCAGTACTTC.

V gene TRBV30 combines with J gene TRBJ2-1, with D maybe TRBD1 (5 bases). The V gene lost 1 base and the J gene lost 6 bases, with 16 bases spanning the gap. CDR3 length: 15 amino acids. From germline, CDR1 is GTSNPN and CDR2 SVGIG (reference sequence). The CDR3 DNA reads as TGTGCCTGGAGTGCCCTCCGACAGTTCGGCAATGAGCAGTTCTTC. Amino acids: CAWSALRQFGNEQFF.

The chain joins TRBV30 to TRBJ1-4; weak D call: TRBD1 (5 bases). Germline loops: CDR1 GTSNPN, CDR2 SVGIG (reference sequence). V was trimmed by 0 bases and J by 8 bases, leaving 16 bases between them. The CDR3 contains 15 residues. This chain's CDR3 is CAWSVQTHGGEKLFF. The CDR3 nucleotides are TGTGCCTGGAGTGTACAGACCCACGGGGGAGAAAAACTGTTTTTT.

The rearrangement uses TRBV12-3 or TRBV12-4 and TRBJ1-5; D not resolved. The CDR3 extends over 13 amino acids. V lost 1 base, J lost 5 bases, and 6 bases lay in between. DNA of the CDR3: TGTGCCAGCAGTTTAGACGAGGATCAGCCCCAGCATTTT. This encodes CASSLDEDQPQHF.

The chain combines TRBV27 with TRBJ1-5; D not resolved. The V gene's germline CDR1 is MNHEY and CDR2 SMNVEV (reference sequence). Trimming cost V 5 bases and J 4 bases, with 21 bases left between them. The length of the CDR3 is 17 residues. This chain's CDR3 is CASSLTPFTATNQPQHF. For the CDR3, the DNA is TGTGCCAGCAGTCTTACTCCCTTTACAGCTACTAATCAGCCCCAGCATTTT.

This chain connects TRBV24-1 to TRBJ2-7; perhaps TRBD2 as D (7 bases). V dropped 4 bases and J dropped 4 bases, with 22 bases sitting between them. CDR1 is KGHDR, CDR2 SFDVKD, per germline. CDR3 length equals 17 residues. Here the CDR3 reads CATSDRSPRGGVYEQYF. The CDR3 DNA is TGTGCCACCAGTGACCGATCCCCTAGGGGGGGGGTTTACGAGCAGTACTTC.

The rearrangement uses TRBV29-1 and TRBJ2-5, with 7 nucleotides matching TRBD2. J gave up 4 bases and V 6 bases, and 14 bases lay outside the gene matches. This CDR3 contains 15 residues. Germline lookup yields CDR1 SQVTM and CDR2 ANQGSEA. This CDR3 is CSVGGIGVKVETQYF. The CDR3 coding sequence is TGCAGCGTGGGGGGGATAGGGGTTAAGGTAGAGACCCAGTACTTC.

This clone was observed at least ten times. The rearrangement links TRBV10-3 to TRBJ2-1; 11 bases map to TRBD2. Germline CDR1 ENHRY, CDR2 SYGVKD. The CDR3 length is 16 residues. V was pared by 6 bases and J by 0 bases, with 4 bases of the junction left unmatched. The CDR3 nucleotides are TGTGCCATCAGCGGGACTAGCGGTAGCTCCTACAATGAGCAGTTCTTC. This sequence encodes CAISGTSGSSYNEQFF.

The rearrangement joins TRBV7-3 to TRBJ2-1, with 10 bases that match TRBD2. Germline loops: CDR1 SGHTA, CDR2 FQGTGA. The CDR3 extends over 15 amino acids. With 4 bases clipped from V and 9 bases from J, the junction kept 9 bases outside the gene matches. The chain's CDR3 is CASSYTSGTFGEQFF. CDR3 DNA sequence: TGTGCCAGCAGCTATACTAGCGGGACATTCGGTGAGCAGTTCTTC.

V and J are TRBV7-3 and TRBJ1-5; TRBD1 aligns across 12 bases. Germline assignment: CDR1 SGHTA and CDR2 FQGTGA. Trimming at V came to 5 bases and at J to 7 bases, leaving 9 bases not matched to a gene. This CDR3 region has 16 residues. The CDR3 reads CASSVRDRGRGQPQHF. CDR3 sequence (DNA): TGTGCCAGCAGCGTCCGGGACAGGGGGCGCGGGCAGCCCCAGCATTTT.

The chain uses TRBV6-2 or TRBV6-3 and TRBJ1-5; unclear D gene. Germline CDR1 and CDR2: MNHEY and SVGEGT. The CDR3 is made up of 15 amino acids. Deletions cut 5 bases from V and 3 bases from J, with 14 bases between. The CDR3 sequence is CASSKKLGNNQPQHF. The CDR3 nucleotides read TGTGCCAGCAGTAAGAAGCTAGGTAACAATCAGCCCCAGCATTTT.